The clone carrying this T cell receptor (beta chain) was counted a single time. Sequence at one end of the junction differs from germline and may be a read error. Primed by a sample-barcoded 5' primer and a J-beta primer mix, a second PCR proceeded for roughly 6 to 12 cycles. MiXCR was run by TCRdb on the 5' RACE reads, yielding one entry per CDR3 protein. The sample includes over 700,000 distinct CDR3 sequences, more than 20% of them seen just once. This record belongs to a study of blood T cells in healthy people across ages. Germline CDR1 reads LGHNA; CDR2 reads YSLEER. This CDR3 comprises 15 residues. The data also belong to a second study, concerning T cells of mothers and their children. That paper adds: RNA was extracted, and all of it went into cDNA synthesis at roughly 1.5 ug per 15 ul.

This receptor was taken from a boy aged 5-17 years in good health. Sequenced sample: blood. The chain is built from TRBV4-3 and TRBJ1-1, with D unresolved. The CDR3 DNA reads as TGCGCCAGCAGCCCTCTACCGAGGAGTCGGCCTGAAGTTTTCTTT. This gives the protein CASSPLPRSRPEVFF.